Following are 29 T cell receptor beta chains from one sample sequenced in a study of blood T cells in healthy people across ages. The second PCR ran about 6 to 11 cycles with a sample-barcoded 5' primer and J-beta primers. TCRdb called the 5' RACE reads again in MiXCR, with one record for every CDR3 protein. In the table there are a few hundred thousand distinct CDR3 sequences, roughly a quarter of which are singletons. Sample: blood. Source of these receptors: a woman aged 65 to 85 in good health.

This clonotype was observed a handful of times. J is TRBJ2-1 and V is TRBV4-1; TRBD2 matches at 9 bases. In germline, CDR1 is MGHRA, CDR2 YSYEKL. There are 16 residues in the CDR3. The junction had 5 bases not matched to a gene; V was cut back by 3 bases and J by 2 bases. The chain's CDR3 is CASSQGGGATYNEQFF. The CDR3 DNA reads TGCGCCAGCAGCCAGGGCGGGGGGGCGACCTACAATGAGCAGTTCTTC.

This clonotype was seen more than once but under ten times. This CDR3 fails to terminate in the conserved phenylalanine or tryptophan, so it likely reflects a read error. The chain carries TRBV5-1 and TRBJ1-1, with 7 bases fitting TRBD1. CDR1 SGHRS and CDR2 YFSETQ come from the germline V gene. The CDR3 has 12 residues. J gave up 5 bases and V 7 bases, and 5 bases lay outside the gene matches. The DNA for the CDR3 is TGCGCCAGCCGCCGGGGACAGACTGAAGCTTTCTCT. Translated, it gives CASRRGQTEAFS.

This chain's CDR3 is CASSVRELETQYF. CDR3 DNA: TGCGCCAGCAGCGTAAGGGAGTTAGAGACCCAGTACTTC. The V call is TRBV5-1, the J call TRBJ2-5; the D gene is possibly TRBD2 (5 bases). Germline V CDR1 and CDR2: SGHRS, YFSETQ. The CDR3 has 13 residues. The ends were cut back, 4 bases at V and 4 bases at J, with 11 bases in the middle.

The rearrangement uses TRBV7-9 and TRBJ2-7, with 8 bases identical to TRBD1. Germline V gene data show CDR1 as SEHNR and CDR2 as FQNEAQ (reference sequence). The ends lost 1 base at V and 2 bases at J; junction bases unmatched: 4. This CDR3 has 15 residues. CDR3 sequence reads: CASSLDRGTPYEQYF. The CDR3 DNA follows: TGTGCCAGCAGCTTAGACAGGGGGACTCCCTACGAGCAGTACTTC.

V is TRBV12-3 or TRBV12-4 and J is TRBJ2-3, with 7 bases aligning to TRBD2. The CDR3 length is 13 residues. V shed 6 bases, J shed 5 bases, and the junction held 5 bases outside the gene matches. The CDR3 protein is CASRRDYGDTQYF. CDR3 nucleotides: TGTGCCAGCAGGCGGGACTACGGAGATACGCAGTATTTT.

CDR3 DNA: TGTGCCAGCAGTTTAGGCGGGGGGGGGACTGAAGCTTTCTTT. It specifies CASSLGGGGTEAFF. The J gene is TRBJ1-1, the V gene TRBV12-3 or TRBV12-4; maybe TRBD1 (5 bases). V lost 1 base to trimming and J lost 5 bases, with 11 bases between them. CDR3 length: 14 amino acids.

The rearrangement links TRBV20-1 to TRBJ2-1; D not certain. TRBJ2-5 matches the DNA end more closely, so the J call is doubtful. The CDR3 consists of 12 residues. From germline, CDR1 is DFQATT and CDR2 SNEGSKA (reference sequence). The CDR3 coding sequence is TGCAGTGCTAGAGACTTCTTGCAGACCCAGTACTTC. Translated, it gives CSARDFLQTQYF.

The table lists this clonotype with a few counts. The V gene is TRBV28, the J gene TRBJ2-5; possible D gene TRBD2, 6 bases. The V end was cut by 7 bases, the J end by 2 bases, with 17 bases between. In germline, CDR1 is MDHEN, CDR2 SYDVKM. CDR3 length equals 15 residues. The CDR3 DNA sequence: TGTGCCAGCAACCCGGGACTCGTAATACAAGAGACCCAGTACTTC. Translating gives CASNPGLVIQETQYF.

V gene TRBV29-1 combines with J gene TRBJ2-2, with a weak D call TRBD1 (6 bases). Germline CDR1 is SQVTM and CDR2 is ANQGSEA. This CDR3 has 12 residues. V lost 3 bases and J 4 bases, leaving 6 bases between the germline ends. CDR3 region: CSVDRGTGELFF. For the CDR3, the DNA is TGCAGCGTTGACAGGGGCACCGGGGAGCTGTTTTTT.

This chain's CDR3 is CASSPRDGTDTQYF. The CDR3 bases are TGTGCCAGCAGTCCTCGGGACGGCACAGATACGCAGTATTTT. V gene TRBV25-1 combines with J gene TRBJ2-3; the D call may be TRBD1 or TRBD2 (5 bases each). The CDR3 is 14 amino acids. Germline-derived CDR1 and CDR2 are MGHDK and SYGVNS. The V end was cut by 5 bases, the J end by 1 base, with 10 bases between.

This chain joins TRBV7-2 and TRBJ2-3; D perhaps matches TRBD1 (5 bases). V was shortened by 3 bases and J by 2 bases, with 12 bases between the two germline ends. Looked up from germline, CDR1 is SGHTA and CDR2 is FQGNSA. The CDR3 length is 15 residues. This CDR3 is CASSFLGQFTDTQYF. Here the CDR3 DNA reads TGTGCCAGCAGCTTCCTGGGGCAATTCACAGATACGCAGTATTTT.

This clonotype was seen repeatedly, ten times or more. The CDR3 spells CASSPGQSSYNEQFF. CDR3 nucleotide sequence: TGTGCCAGCAGCCCGGGACAGAGCTCCTACAATGAGCAGTTCTTC. The chain is built from TRBV11-1 and TRBJ2-1; 7 positions agree with TRBD1. CDR1 and CDR2 (germline): SGHAT, FQDESV (reference sequence). J gave up 0 bases and V 5 bases, and 4 bases lay outside the gene matches. The CDR3 loop spans 15 amino acids.

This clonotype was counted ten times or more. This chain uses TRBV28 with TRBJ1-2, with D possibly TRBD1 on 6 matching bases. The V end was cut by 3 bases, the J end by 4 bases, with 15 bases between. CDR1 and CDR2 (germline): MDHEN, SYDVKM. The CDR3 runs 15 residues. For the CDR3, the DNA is TGTGCCAGCAGTTTCCCGCAGGGGTTGAGCTATGGCTACACCTTC. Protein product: CASSFPQGLSYGYTF.

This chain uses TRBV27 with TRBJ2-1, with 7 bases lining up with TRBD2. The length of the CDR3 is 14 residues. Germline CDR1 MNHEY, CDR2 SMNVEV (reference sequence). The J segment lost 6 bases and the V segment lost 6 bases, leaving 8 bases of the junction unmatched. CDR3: CASRLAGVTNEQFF. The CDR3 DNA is TGTGCCAGCAGACTTGCGGGAGTGACCAATGAGCAGTTCTTC.

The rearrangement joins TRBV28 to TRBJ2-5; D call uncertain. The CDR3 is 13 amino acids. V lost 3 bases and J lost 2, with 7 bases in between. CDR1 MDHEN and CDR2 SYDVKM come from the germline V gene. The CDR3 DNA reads TGTGCCAGCAGTTTTTACCCGCAAGAGACCCAGTACTTC. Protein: CASSFYPQETQYF.

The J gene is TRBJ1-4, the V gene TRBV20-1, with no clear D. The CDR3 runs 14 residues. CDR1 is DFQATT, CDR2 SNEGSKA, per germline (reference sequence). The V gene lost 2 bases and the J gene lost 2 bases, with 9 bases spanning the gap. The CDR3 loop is CSARPLETNEKLFF. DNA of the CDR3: TGCAGTGCTAGACCGTTAGAGACTAATGAAAAACTGTTTTTT.

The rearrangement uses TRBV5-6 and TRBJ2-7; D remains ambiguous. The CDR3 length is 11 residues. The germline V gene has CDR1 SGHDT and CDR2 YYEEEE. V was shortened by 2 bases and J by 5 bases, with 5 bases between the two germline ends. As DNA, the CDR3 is TGTGCCAGCAGCTTTCGCCACGAGCAGTACTTC. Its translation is CASSFRHEQYF.

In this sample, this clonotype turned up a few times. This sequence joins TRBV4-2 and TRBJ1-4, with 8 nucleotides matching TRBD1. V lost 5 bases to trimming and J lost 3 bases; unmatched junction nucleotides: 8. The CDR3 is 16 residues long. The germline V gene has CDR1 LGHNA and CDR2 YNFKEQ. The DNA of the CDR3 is TGTGCCAGCAGCGCGGGACAGGATGCGGCTAATGAAAAACTGTTTTTT. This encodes CASSAGQDAANEKLFF.

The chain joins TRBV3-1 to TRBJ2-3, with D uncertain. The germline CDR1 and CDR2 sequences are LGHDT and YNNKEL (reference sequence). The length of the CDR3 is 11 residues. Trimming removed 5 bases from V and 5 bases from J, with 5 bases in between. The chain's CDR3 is CASSNLDTQYF. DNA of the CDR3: TGTGCCAGCAGCAACCTAGATACGCAGTATTTT.

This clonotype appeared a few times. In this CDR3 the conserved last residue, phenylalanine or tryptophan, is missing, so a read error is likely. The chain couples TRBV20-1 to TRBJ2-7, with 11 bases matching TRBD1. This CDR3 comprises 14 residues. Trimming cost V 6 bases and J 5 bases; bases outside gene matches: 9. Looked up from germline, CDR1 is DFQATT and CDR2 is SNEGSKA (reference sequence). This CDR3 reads CSAPRTGGFDEQYL. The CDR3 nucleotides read TGCAGTGCCCCCCGGACAGGGGGCTTCGACGAGCAGTACCTC.

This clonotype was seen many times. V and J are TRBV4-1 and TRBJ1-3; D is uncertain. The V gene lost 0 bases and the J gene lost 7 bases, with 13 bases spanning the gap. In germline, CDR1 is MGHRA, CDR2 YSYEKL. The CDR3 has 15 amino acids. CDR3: CASSQERRTSNTIYF. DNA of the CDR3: TGCGCCAGCAGCCAAGAAAGGCGGACGAGCAACACCATATATTTT.

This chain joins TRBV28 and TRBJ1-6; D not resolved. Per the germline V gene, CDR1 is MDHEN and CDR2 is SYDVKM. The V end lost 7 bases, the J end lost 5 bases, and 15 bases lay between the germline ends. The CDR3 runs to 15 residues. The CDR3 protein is CASTPVGFDNSPLHF. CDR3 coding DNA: TGTGCCAGCACCCCTGTGGGTTTTGATAATTCACCCCTCCACTTT.

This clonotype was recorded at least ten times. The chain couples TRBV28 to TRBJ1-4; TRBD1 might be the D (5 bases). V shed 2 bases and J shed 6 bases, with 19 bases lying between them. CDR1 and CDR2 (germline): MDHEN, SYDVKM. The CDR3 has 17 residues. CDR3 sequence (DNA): TGTGCCAGCAGTTTAAGGAGGGGATCGGGGCGAGATGAAAAACTGTTTTTT. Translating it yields CASSLRRGSGRDEKLFF.

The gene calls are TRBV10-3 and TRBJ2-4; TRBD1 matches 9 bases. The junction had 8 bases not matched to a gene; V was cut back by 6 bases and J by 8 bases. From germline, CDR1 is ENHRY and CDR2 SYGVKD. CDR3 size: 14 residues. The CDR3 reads CAIRGDRAGDIQYF. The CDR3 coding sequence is TGTGCCATCAGGGGGGACAGGGCGGGTGACATTCAGTACTTC.

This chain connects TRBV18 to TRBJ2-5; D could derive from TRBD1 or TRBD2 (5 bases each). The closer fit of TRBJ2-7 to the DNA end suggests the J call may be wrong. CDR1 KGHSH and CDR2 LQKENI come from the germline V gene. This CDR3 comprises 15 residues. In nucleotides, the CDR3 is TGTGCCAGCTCACCGTATGCAGGGAGCTCCTACGAGCAGTACTTC. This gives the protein CASSPYAGSSYEQYF.

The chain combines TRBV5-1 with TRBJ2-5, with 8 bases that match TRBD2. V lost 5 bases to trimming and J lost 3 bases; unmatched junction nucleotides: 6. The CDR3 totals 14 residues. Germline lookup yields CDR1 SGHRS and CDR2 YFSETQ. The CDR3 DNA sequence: TGCGCCAGCAGTAAGCGGGAGATAAAAGAGACCCAGTACTTC. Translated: CASSKREIKETQYF.

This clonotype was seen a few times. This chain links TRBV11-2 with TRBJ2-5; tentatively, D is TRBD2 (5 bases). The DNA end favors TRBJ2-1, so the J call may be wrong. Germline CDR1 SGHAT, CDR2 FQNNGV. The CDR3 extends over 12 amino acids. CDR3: CASSLAGNEQFF. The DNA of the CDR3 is TGTGCCAGCAGCTTAGCGGGGAACGAGCAGTTCTTC.

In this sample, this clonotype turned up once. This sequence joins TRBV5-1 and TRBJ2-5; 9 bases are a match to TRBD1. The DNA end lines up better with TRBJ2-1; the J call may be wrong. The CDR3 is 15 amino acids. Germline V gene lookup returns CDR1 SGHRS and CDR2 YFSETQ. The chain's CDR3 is CASSWAGQGSSEQFF. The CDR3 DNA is TGCGCCAGCAGCTGGGCCGGACAGGGGTCTAGTGAGCAGTTCTTC.

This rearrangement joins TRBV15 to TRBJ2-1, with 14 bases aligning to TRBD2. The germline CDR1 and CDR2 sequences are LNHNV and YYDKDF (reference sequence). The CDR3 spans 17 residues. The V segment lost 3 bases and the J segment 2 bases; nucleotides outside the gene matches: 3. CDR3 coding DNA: TGTGCCACCAGCAGCAGACTAGCGGGAGGGACCTACAATGAGCAGTTCTTC. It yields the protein CATSSRLAGGTYNEQFF.